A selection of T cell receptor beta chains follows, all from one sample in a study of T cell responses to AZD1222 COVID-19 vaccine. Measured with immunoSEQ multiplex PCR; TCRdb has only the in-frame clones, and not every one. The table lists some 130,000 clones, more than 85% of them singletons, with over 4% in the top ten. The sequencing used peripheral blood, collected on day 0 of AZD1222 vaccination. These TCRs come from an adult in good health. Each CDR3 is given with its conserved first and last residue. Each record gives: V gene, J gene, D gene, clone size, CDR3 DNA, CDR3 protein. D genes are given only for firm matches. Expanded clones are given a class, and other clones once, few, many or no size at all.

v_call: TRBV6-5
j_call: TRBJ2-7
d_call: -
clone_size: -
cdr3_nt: TGTGCCAGCAGGCCCGCGGGACAGAGCTCCTACGAGCAGTACTTC
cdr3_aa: CASRPAGQSSYEQYF

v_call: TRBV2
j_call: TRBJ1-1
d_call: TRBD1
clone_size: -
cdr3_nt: TGTGCCAGCAGTATAAACAGGGGAACTGAAGCTTTCTTT
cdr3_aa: CASSINRGTEAFF

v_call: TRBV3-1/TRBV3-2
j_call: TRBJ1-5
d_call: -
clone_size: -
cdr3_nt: TGTGCCAGCAGCCAAGATCTCACACGAAATCAGCCCCAGCATTTT
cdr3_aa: CASSQDLTRNQPQHF

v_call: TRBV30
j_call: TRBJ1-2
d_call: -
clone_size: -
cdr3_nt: TGTGCCTGGGTACAGGTTAACTATGGCTACACCTTC
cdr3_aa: CAWVQVNYGYTF

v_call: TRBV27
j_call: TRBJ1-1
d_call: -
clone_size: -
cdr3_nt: TGTGCCAGCAGTTTATCAGGGTTCGGCACTGAAGCTTTCTTT
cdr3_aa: CASSLSGFGTEAFF

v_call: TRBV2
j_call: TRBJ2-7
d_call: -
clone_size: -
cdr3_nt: TGTGCCAGCACTGTGGTCAGGCAACTTTCCTACGAGCAGTACTTC
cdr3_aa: CASTVVRQLSYEQYF

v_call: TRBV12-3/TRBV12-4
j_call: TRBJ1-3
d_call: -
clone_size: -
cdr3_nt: TGTGCCAGCAGCCCCCAGGTCACCATATATTTT
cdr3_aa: CASSPQVTIYF

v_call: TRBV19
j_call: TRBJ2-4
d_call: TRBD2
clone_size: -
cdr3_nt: TGTGCCAGTAGTATATATTGGGGACTACAGTCGCGGAACATTCAGTACTTC
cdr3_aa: CASSIYWGLQSRNIQYF

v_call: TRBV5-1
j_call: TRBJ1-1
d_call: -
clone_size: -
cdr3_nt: TGCGCCAGCAGCTTGGCAGGGCCCGAGATGGGCACTGAAGCTTTCTTT
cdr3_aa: CASSLAGPEMGTEAFF

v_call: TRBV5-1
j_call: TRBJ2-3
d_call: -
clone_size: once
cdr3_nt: TGCGCCAGCAGTGAGGTTGGCGGCACAGATACGCAGTATTTT
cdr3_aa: CASSEVGGTDTQYF

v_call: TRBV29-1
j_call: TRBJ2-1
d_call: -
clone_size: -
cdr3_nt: TGCAGCGTTAGCGTGGGAGGTAATGAGCAGTTCTTC
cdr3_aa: CSVSVGGNEQFF

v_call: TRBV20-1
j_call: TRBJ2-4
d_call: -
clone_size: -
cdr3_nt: TGCAGTGCTAGTCAGGTTCCCCGAAACATTCAGTACTTC
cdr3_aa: CSASQVPRNIQYF

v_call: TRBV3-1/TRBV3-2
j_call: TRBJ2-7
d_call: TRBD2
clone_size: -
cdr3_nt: TGTGCCAGCAGCCCTAGCGGGGCCCACTCCTACGAGCAGTACTTC
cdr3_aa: CASSPSGAHSYEQYF

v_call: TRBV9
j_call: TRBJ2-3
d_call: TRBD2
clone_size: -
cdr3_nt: TGTGCCAGCAGCGTAGGGGTGGGAGGGGCAGATACGCAGTATTTT
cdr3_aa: CASSVGVGGADTQYF